This paragraph reports one T cell receptor beta chain. Its cognate antigen is unknown. The data are from a study of T cells in Graves' hyperthyroidism and ophthalmopathy. The CDR3 spans 13 residues. V lost 5 bases, J lost 2 bases, and 12 bases lay in between. The germline CDR1 and CDR2 sequences are SQVTM and ANQGSEA. Researchers amplified the TCR beta CDR3 regions from RNA transcripts. First-round RT-PCR with HTBI primers amplified the TCR CDR3 region. TCRdb used MiXCR to reprocess the multiplex PCR reads, holding one entry per CDR3 protein. The sample carries 500,000 to 650,000 distinct CDR3 sequences, 15% to 20% recorded once. Study outcomes and limitations: Onset of ophthalmopathy came a median roughly 6.5 months after the model predicted it. Among clonotypes expanded in thyroid above 0.001, most were also found in blood.

Each ophthalmopathy patient scored at least 3 on the Clinical Activity Score and at least 4 on NOSPECS grade, with duration under 3 months. A roughly 10 ml volume of fresh peripheral blood provided the PBMCs. The sample was blood. This sequence originates from a man aged 40-49 years with Graves' ophthalmopathy. The rearrangement links TRBV29-1 to TRBJ1-1, with D perhaps matching TRBD1 (6 bases). The CDR3 spells CSVSKGGNTEAFF. CDR3 DNA: TGCAGCGTTTCCAAGGGGGGTAACACTGAAGCTTTCTTT.